The 9 T cell receptor beta chains below come from one sample, sequenced in a study of T cells in Graves' hyperthyroidism and ophthalmopathy. Regions amplified from RNA transcripts were the TCR beta CDR3 regions. An initial round of RT-PCR targeting the TCR CDR3 relied on the HTBI primer set. TCRdb re-analysed the multiplex PCR reads in MiXCR, keeping a single row per CDR3 protein. The data show some 440,000 distinct CDR3 sequences, 15% to 19% seen once. The sequencing sample was made of blood. These receptors all come from a woman under 30 with Graves' hyperthyroidism.

This clonotype was found many times. This chain links TRBV2 with TRBJ2-3, with 7 bases lining up with TRBD2. There are 15 residues in the CDR3. The V gene end was trimmed by 3 bases and the J gene end by 1 base; junction bases not matched to a gene: 4. The germline V gene has CDR1 SNHLY and CDR2 FYNNEI. In DNA, the CDR3 is TGTGCCAGCAGTGACTTTCTAGCGGGCACAGATACGCAGTATTTT. Its protein product is CASSDFLAGTDTQYF.

This clonotype was seen a few times. This rearrangement joins TRBV29-1 to TRBJ2-7; D is unclear. Germline assignment: CDR1 SQVTM and CDR2 ANQGSEA. The CDR3 sequence is 13 residues long. The ends were cut back, 0 bases at V and 3 bases at J, with 9 bases in the middle. The CDR3, as DNA: TGCAGCGTTGAAGATGAGCAGGTCTACGAGCAGTACTTC. Protein product: CSVEDEQVYEQYF.

This chain links TRBV5-4 with TRBJ2-7; D might be TRBD1 or TRBD2, each matching 5 bases. The CDR3 has 13 amino acids. Trimming stripped 3 bases from V and 2 bases from J, with 9 bases between. Germline CDR1 SGHNT, CDR2 YYREEE (reference sequence). DNA of the CDR3: TGTGCCAGCAGCTACGGGACGACCTACGAGCAGTACTTC. It yields the protein CASSYGTTYEQYF.

This clonotype has ten or more counts. The V gene is TRBV7-9, the J gene TRBJ1-2; 9 bases line up with TRBD1. The junction had 8 bases not matched to a gene; V was cut back by 8 bases and J by 4 bases. The length of the CDR3 is 14 residues. The germline gives CDR1 SEHNR, CDR2 FQNEAQ (reference sequence). CDR3 protein: CASHGTGGGYGYTF. The CDR3 nucleotides read TGTGCCAGCCACGGAACAGGGGGCGGCTATGGCTACACCTTC. Complete variable domain (other parts from reference TRBV7-9 and TRBJ1-2): DTGVSQNPRHKITKRGQNVTFRCDPISEHNRLYWYRQTLGQGPEFLTYFQNEAQLEKSRLLSDRFSAERPKGSFSTLEIQRTEQGDSAMYLCASHGTGGGYGYTFGSGTRLTVV.

This clonotype appeared many times. The chain uses TRBV12-3 or TRBV12-4 and TRBJ2-5; D uncertain. This CDR3 has 14 amino acids. V dropped 3 bases and J dropped 5 bases, with 13 bases sitting between them. CDR3 sequence (DNA): TGTGCCAGCAGTTTGGTGCGTTTGGAGGAGACCCAGTACTTC. It is translated as CASSLVRLEETQYF.

In its sample, this clonotype was seen many times. The V gene is TRBV7-9, the J gene TRBJ2-7, with 10 bases matching TRBD1. The germline V gene encodes CDR1 SEHNR and CDR2 FQNEAQ (reference sequence). Trimming at V came to 1 base and at J to 9 bases, leaving 0 bases not matched to a gene. The CDR3 runs to 12 residues. CDR3: CASSLGQGAQYF. CDR3 bases: TGTGCCAGCAGCTTAGGACAGGGGGCGCAGTACTTC.

This clonotype came up once. One base away lies a much larger clone, so this may be a sequencing read error. The chain recombines TRBV18 with TRBJ1-4; maybe TRBD1 (5 bases). Germline CDR1 reads KGHSH; CDR2 reads LQKENI. Trimming took off 0 bases at V and 5 bases at J, with 10 bases between the two ends. The CDR3 is 15 residues long. CDR3 sequence: CASSPPRGRNEKLFF. The CDR3 DNA reads as TGTGCCAGCTCACCACCGAGGGGCAGGAATGAAAAACTGTTTTTT.

This clonotype came up many times. The chain is built from TRBV27 and TRBJ2-7; a possible D gene is TRBD1 (5 bases). Per germline, CDR1 MNHEY and CDR2 SMNVEV (reference sequence). This CDR3 spans 18 amino acids. Trimming took off 6 bases at V and 4 bases at J, with 28 bases between the two ends. The CDR3 DNA reads TGTGCCAGCAGCTTAAAGCCCACGACAGACACCTCTTCTTACGAGCAGTACTTC. It codes for CASSLKPTTDTSSYEQYF.

This clonotype was observed many times. The chain's CDR3 is CASSQLTGELFF. Here the CDR3 DNA reads TGCGCCAGCAGCCAGTTAACCGGGGAGCTGTTTTTT. V and J are TRBV5-1 and TRBJ2-2; D unclear. CDR1 is SGHRS and CDR2 is YFSETQ in the germline V gene. V shed 4 bases and J shed 5 bases, with 6 bases lying between them. This CDR3 is 12 amino acids long.